This is a list of T cell receptor beta chains from one sample in a study of OX40 agonist ivuxolimab in advanced cancers. Libraries were prepared by immunoSEQ multiplex PCR; TCRdb keeps only in-frame clonotypes and omits some of them. The data show fewer than 60,000 clones, approximately 90% seen once. This specimen consisted of CD4+ or CD8+ T cells sorted from blood, obtained in a trial of the OX40 agonist ivuxolimab. The source is an adult with an advanced solid tumor such as melanoma, head and neck, liver or kidney cancer. Each CDR3 is given with its conserved first and last residue. The D gene is left open where the match is weak. Where a row states a size, it is once, few, many or the class of an expanded clone; other rows omit it.

clone size,CDR3 length,V gene,J gene,D gene,CDR3 protein,CDR3 DNA
NA,11,TRBV28,TRBJ2-1,NA,CASRIYNEQFF,TGTGCCAGCAGAATCTACAATGAGCAGTTCTTC
NA,15,TRBV29-1,TRBJ2-4,NA,CSVEALMTGVDIQYF,TGCAGCGTTGAAGCTCTCATGACTGGAGTGGACATTCAGTACTTC
NA,14,TRBV6-1,TRBJ2-1,NA,CASSGAKDYNEQFF,TGTGCCAGCAGTGGCGCCAAGGATTACAATGAGCAGTTCTTC
NA,14,TRBV6-5,TRBJ1-2,NA,CASSWTSGNYGYTF,TGTGCCAGCAGTTGGACATCTGGGAACTATGGCTACACCTTC
once,12,TRBV28,TRBJ2-3,NA,CASSLKADTQYF,TGTGCCAGCAGTTTAAAGGCAGATACGCAGTATTTT
NA,16,TRBV28,TRBJ2-7,TRBD2,CASSGPGSGASYEQYF,TGTGCCAGCAGTGGCCCTGGAAGCGGGGCCTCCTACGAGCAGTACTTC
NA,16,TRBV10-2,TRBJ1-3,NA,CASSVGQPASGNTIYF,TGCGCCAGCAGTGTCGGACAGCCTGCCTCTGGAAACACCATATATTTT
NA,14,TRBV5-1,TRBJ2-6,NA,CASSLGPGANVLTF,TGCGCCAGCAGCTTAGGACCTGGGGCCAACGTCCTGACTTTC
NA,13,TRBV5-1,TRBJ2-3,NA,CASSSSEADTQYF,TGCGCCAGCAGCTCGTCGGAAGCAGATACGCAGTATTTT
NA,17,TRBV28,TRBJ1-2,NA,CASGTNSWDGSNYGYTF,TGTGCCAGCGGAACCAATTCCTGGGACGGTTCTAACTATGGCTACACCTTC
NA,14,TRBV28,TRBJ2-7,TRBD2,CASSSTGGIYEQYF,TGTGCCAGCAGTTCTACGGGGGGGATTTACGAGCAGTACTTC
NA,13,TRBV5-6,TRBJ1-2,NA,CASSLPQGYGYTF,TGTGCCAGCAGCTTGCCCCAGGGGTATGGCTACACCTTC
NA,15,TRBV18,TRBJ1-4,TRBD1,CASSHQGAANEKLFF,TGTGCCAGCTCACACCAGGGGGCGGCTAATGAAAAACTGTTTTTT
NA,15,TRBV2,TRBJ2-7,TRBD1,CASSEQGQGADEQYF,TGTGCCAGCAGTGAACAGGGACAGGGGGCCGACGAGCAGTACTTC
NA,14,TRBV9,TRBJ2-2,NA,CASSPLRGTGELFF,TGTGCCAGCAGCCCTCTGCGGGGTACCGGGGAGCTGTTTTTT
NA,15,TRBV5-1,TRBJ1-6,NA,CASSLDGPYNSPLHF,TGCGCCAGCAGCTTGGACGGTCCCTATAATTCACCCCTCCACTTT
NA,11,TRBV19,TRBJ2-1,TRBD1,CASRGFNEQFF,TGTGCCAGCAGGGGGTTCAATGAGCAGTTCTTC
NA,17,TRBV5-1,TRBJ1-2,TRBD1,CASSFGRIQGGAYGYTF,TGCGCCAGCAGCTTTGGGAGGATACAGGGGGGCGCCTATGGCTACACCTTC
NA,17,TRBV4-1,TRBJ1-6,TRBD1,CASSHLLTSGQGSPLHF,TGCGCCAGCAGCCACTTACTTACTTCGGGACAGGGCTCACCCCTCCACTTT
NA,14,TRBV10-3,TRBJ2-3,TRBD1,CAIRDRGGADTQYF,TGTGCCATCAGGGACAGGGGAGGGGCAGATACGCAGTATTTT
NA,13,TRBV4-1,TRBJ1-2,TRBD1,CASSRADRDGYTF,TGCGCCAGCAGCCGGGCAGACAGGGATGGCTACACCTTC
NA,16,TRBV7-3,TRBJ2-2,TRBD2,CASSRGLAVHTGELFF,TGTGCCAGCAGCAGGGGACTAGCGGTACACACCGGGGAGCTGTTTTTT
NA,15,TRBV18,TRBJ2-3,TRBD1,CASSLQGNLADTQYF,TGTGCCAGCTCACTACAGGGGAACTTAGCAGATACGCAGTATTTT